These T cell receptor beta chains were read from a single sample in a study of T cell changes during pregnancy in multiple sclerosis. Libraries were prepared by immunoSEQ multiplex PCR; TCRdb keeps only in-frame clonotypes and omits some of them. This table has about 40,000 clones, over 70% appearing once. The source material was peripheral blood, sampled in the first trimester of pregnancy. The receptors were sampled from a female donor in good health, enrolled as a control in a pregnancy study. Each CDR3 is given with its conserved first and last residue. A D gene is named only where the DNA matches it firmly.

v_call: TRBV29-1
d_call: .
j_call: TRBJ1-1
cdr3_aa: CSVEGLYTEAFF
cdr3_nt: TGCAGCGTTGAAGGGCTTTATACTGAAGCTTTCTTT

v_call: TRBV6-4
d_call: .
j_call: TRBJ1-6
cdr3_aa: CAPRVSPLHF
cdr3_nt: TGTGCCCCCCGCGTGTCACCCCTCCACTTT

v_call: TRBV6-5
d_call: TRBD1
j_call: TRBJ1-4
cdr3_aa: CASSLVQGVGEKLFF
cdr3_nt: TGTGCCAGCAGTTTGGTTCAGGGGGTGGGTGAAAAACTGTTTTTT

v_call: TRBV7-2
d_call: .
j_call: TRBJ2-5
cdr3_aa: CASSTTRAETQYF
cdr3_nt: TGTGCCAGCAGCACGACTAGGGCAGAGACCCAGTACTTC

v_call: TRBV11-2
d_call: .
j_call: TRBJ2-3
cdr3_aa: CASHPAATTDTQYF
cdr3_nt: TGTGCCAGCCACCCGGCGGCAACCACAGATACGCAGTATTTT

v_call: TRBV5-6
d_call: TRBD1
j_call: TRBJ1-2
cdr3_aa: CASSGTLQGANYGYTF
cdr3_nt: TGTGCCAGCAGCGGAACATTACAGGGGGCTAACTATGGCTACACCTTC

v_call: TRBV29-1
d_call: .
j_call: TRBJ2-7
cdr3_aa: CSVLLPSYEQYF
cdr3_nt: TGCAGCGTCCTCCTCCCCAGCTACGAGCAGTACTTC

v_call: TRBV7-3
d_call: .
j_call: TRBJ2-3
cdr3_aa: CASSVTRHVDTQYF
cdr3_nt: TGTGCCAGCAGCGTCACCCGACACGTAGATACGCAGTATTTT

v_call: TRBV2
d_call: TRBD2
j_call: TRBJ2-1
cdr3_aa: CASRTSGRNEQFF
cdr3_nt: TGTGCCAGCAGGACTAGCGGGAGAAATGAGCAGTTCTTC

v_call: TRBV6-4
d_call: TRBD1
j_call: TRBJ1-2
cdr3_aa: CASSADEGQAAEYGYTF
cdr3_nt: TGTGCCAGCAGTGCGGACGAAGGACAGGCGGCGGAGTATGGCTACACCTTC

v_call: TRBV18
d_call: .
j_call: TRBJ2-1
cdr3_aa: CATVGGVSYNEQFF
cdr3_nt: TGTGCCACCGTGGGGGGAGTTAGCTACAATGAGCAGTTCTTC

v_call: TRBV18
d_call: .
j_call: TRBJ1-1
cdr3_aa: CASSPPKSGTEAFF
cdr3_nt: TGTGCCAGCTCACCACCAAAGTCCGGGACTGAAGCTTTCTTT

v_call: TRBV7-3
d_call: TRBD1
j_call: TRBJ2-5
cdr3_aa: CASSPHRQGTETQYF
cdr3_nt: TGTGCCAGCAGCCCGCACCGACAGGGAACCGAGACCCAGTACTTC

v_call: TRBV19
d_call: TRBD2
j_call: TRBJ2-1
cdr3_aa: CASRLAGGPNEQFF
cdr3_nt: TGTGCCAGCCGCTTAGCGGGGGGGCCCAATGAGCAGTTCTTC

v_call: TRBV27
d_call: .
j_call: TRBJ1-2
cdr3_aa: CASSLGPLYGYTF
cdr3_nt: TGTGCCAGCAGTTTAGGGCCTCTCTATGGCTACACCTTC

v_call: TRBV10-1
d_call: TRBD1
j_call: TRBJ2-5
cdr3_aa: CAGKSHGQGQAQETQYF
cdr3_nt: TGCGCCGGCAAATCCCACGGACAGGGGCAGGCCCAAGAGACCCAGTACTTC

v_call: TRBV30
d_call: .
j_call: TRBJ1-2
cdr3_aa: CAWSLGTFSVNYGYTF
cdr3_nt: TGTGCCTGGAGTCTCGGGACATTTTCAGTCAACTATGGCTACACCTTC

v_call: TRBV19
d_call: TRBD1
j_call: TRBJ2-2
cdr3_aa: CASSPQGITGELFF
cdr3_nt: TGTGCCAGTAGCCCACAGGGGATCACCGGGGAGCTGTTTTTT

v_call: TRBV7-6
d_call: TRBD2
j_call: TRBJ2-3
cdr3_aa: CASSLELAGPTDTQYF
cdr3_nt: TGTGCCAGCAGCTTAGAACTAGCGGGACCCACAGATACGCAGTATTTT

v_call: TRBV2
d_call: TRBD1
j_call: TRBJ2-7
cdr3_aa: CASAGTGATNEQYF
cdr3_nt: TGTGCCAGCGCCGGGACAGGGGCAACTAACGAGCAGTACTTC